Given below is one TCR beta chain in context. The V gene's germline CDR1 is SGHNT and CDR2 YENEEA. V shed 4 bases, J shed 2 bases, and the junction held 9 bases outside the gene matches. CDR3 length: 16 residues. Generated by immunoSEQ multiplex PCR, the TCRdb table keeps only in-frame clones and is missing some. The repertoire consists of tens of thousands of clones, with around nine tenths occurring once and the leading ten covering 1.5% to 2.5%. The record originates from a study of T cell changes during pregnancy in multiple sclerosis. The sequence was collected from a female donor with multiple sclerosis, enrolled in a pregnancy study. The genes are TRBV11-3 and TRBJ2-5; TRBD2 agrees at 8 bases. The source was peripheral blood, collected in the second trimester of pregnancy. The CDR3 reads CASSSWAGGGQETQYF. The CDR3 DNA follows: TGTGCCAGCAGCTCCTGGGCTGGCGGGGGGCAAGAGACCCAGTACTTC.